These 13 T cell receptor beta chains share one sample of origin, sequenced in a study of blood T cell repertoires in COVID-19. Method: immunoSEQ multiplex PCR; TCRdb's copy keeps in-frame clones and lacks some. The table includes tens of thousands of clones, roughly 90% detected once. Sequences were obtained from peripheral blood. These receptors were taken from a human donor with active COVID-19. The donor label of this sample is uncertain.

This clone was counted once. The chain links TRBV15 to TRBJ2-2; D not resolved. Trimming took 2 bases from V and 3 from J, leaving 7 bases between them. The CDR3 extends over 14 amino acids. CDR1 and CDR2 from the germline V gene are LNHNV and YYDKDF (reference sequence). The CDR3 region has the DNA TGTGCCACCAGCAGATCCTATGACACCGGGGAGCTGTTTTTT. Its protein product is CATSRSYDTGELFF.

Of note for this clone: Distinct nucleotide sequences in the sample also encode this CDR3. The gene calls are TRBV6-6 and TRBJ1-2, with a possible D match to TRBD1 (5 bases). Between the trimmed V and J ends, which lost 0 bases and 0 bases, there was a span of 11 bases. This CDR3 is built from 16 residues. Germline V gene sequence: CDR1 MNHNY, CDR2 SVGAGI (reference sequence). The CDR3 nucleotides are TGTGCCAGCAGTTACTCCCGGCAGGGATCTAACTATGGCTACACCTTC. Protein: CASSYSRQGSNYGYTF.

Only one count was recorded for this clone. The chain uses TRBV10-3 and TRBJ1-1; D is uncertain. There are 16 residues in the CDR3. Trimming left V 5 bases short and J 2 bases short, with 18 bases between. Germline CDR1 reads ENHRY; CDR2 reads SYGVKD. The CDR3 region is CAISSPSWERNTEAFF. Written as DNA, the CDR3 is TGTGCCATCAGTTCTCCGTCGTGGGAGAGAAACACTGAAGCTTTCTTT.

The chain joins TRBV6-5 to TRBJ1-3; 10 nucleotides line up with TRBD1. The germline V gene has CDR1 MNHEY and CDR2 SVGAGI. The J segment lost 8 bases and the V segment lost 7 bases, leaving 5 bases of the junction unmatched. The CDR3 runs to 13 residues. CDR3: CASTRDRGDTIYF. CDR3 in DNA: TGTGCCAGCACTCGGGACAGGGGAGACACCATATATTTT.

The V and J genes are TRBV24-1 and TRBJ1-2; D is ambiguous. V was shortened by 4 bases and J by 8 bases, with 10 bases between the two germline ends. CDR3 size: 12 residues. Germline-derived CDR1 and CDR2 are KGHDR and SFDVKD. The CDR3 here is CATSEGGWGYTF. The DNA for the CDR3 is TGTGCCACCAGTGAGGGAGGTTGGGGCTACACCTTC.

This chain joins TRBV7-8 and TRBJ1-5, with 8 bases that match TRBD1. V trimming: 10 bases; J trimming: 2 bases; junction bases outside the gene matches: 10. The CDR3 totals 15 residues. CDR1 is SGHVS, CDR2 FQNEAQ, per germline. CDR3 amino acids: CATGQGNSGNQPQHF. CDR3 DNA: TGTGCCACCGGACAGGGAAATTCGGGCAATCAGCCCCAGCATTTT.

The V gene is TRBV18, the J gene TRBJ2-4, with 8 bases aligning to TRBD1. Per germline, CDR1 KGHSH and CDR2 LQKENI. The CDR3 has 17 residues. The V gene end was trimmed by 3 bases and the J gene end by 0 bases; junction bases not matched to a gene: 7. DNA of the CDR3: TGTGCCAGCTCACCTCTCCCAGGGGGCACAGCCAAAAACATTCAGTACTTC. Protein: CASSPLPGGTAKNIQYF.

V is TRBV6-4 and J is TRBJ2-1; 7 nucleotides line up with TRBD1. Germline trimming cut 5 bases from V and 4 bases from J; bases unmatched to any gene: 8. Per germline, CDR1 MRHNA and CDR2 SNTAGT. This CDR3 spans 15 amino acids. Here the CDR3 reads CASSSGQSGYNEQFF. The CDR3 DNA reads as TGTGCCAGCAGTTCGGGACAGTCTGGGTACAATGAGCAGTTCTTC.

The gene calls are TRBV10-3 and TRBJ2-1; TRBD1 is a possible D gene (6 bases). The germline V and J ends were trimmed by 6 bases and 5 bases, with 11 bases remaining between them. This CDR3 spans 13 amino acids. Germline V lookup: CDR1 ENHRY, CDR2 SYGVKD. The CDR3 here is CAISGGQHNEQFF. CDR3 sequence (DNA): TGTGCCATCAGCGGTGGACAGCACAATGAGCAGTTCTTC.

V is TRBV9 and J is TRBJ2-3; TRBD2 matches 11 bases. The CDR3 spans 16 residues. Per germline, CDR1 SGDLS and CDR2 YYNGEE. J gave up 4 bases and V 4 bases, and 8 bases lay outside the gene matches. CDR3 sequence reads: CASSQASGGMADTQYF. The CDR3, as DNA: TGTGCCAGCAGCCAAGCTAGCGGGGGGATGGCAGATACGCAGTATTTT.

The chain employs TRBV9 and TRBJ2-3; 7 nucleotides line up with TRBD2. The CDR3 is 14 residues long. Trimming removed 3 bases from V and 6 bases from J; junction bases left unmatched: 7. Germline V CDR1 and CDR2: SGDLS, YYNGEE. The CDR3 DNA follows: TGTGCCAGCAGCGGGGGGAGGGCGGCGGATACGCAGTATTTT. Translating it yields CASSGGRAADTQYF. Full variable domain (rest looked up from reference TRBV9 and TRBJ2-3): DSGVTQTPKHLITATGQRVTLRCSPRSGDLSVYWYQQSLDQGLQFLIQYYNGEERAKGNILERFSAQQFPDLHSELNLSSLELGDSALYFCASSGGRAADTQYFGPGTRLTVL.

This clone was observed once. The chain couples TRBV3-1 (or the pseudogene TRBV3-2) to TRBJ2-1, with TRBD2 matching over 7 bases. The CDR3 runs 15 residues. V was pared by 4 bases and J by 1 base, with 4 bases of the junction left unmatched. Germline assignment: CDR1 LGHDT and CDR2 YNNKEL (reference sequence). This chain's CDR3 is CASSPYGGSYNEQFF. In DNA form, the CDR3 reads TGTGCCAGCAGCCCCTACGGGGGGTCCTACAATGAGCAGTTCTTC.

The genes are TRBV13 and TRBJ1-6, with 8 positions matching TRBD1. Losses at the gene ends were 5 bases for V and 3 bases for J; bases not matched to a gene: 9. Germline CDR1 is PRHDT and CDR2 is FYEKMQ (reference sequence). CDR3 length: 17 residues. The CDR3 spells CASSGPTGVFYNSPLHF. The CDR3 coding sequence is TGTGCCAGCAGCGGGCCGACAGGGGTCTTCTATAATTCACCCCTCCACTTT. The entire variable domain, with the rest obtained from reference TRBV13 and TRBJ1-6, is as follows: AAGVIQSPRHLIKEKRETATLKCYPIPRHDTVYWYQQGPGQDPQFLISFYEKMQSDKGSIPDRFSAQQFSDYHSELNMSSLELGDSALYFCASSGPTGVFYNSPLHFGNGTRLTVT.